The entry that follows covers one TCR beta chain sequence. Its target is not known. This entry belongs to a study of T cell responses to AZD1222 COVID-19 vaccine. Study-wide results and caveats: Once two AZD1222 doses were given, Spike-specific TCR breadth and depth went up. Clonal diversity may have been underestimated, and the donors were mostly white British, with more females than males. Repertoire sampling was restricted to post-peak T cell response timepoints.

Germline CDR1 is MDHEN and CDR2 is SYDVKM. This CDR3 has 12 residues. V gave up 3 bases and J gave up 8 bases, with 10 bases separating them. TCRdb's copy holds only in-frame clones and misses some; the assay was immunoSEQ multiplex PCR. This sample has 69,000 or so clones, with about 85% found just once. This clonotype was sampled from an adult who received the AZD1222 COVID-19 vaccine. V is TRBV28 and J is TRBJ1-2, with TRBD1 as a possible D gene (5 bases). The input for sequencing was peripheral blood, taken 28 days after the second AZD1222 dose. CDR3 amino acids: CASSLGRMGYTF. The CDR3 nucleotides read TGTGCCAGCAGTTTGGGGCGCATGGGCTACACCTTC.